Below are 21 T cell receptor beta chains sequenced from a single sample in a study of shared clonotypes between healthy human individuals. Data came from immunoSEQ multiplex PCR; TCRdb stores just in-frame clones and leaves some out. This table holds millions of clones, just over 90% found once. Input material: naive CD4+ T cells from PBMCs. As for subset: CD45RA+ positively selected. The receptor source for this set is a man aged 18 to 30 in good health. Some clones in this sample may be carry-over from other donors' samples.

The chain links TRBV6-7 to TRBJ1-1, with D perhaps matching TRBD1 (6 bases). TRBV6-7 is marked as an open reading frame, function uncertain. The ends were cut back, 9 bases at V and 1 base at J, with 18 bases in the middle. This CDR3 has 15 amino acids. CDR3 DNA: TGTGCCAGATTGAAAGGACAGAAACCGAACACTGAAGCTTTCTTT. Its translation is CARLKGQKPNTEAFF.

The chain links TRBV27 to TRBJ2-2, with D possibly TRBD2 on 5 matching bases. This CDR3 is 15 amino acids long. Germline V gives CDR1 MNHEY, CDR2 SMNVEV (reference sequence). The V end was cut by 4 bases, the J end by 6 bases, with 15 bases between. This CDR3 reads CASSSIRGTAGELFF. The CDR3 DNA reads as TGTGCCAGCAGTTCCATACGGGGAACGGCCGGGGAGCTGTTTTTT.

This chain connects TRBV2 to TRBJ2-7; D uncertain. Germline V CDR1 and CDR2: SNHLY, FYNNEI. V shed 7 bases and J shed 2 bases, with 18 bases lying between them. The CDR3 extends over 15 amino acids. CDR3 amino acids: CASNSQSAGPYEQYF. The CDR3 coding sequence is TGTGCCAGCAACTCCCAGTCGGCAGGCCCCTACGAGCAGTACTTC. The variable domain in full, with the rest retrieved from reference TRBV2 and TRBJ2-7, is EPEVTQTPSHQVTQMGQEVILRCVPISNHLYFYWYRQILGQKVEFLVSFYNNEISEKSEIFDDQFSVERPDGSNFTLKIRSTKLEDSAMYFCASNSQSAGPYEQYFGPGTRLTVT.

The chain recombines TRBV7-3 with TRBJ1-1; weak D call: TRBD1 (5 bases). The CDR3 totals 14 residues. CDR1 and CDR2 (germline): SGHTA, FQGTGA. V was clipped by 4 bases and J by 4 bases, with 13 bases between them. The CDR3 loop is CASSSGAFVTEAFF. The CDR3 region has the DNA TGTGCCAGCAGCTCCGGGGCGTTCGTCACTGAAGCTTTCTTT. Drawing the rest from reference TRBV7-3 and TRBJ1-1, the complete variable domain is GAGVSQTPSNKVTEKGKYVELRCDPISGHTALYWYRQSLGQGPEFLIYFQGTGAADDSGLPNDRFFAVRPEGSVSTLKIQRTERGDSAVYLCASSSGAFVTEAFFGQGTRLTVV.

CDR3 loop: CASSPFRSSGNTIYF. In DNA form, the CDR3 reads TGTGCCAGCAGCCCTTTCCGGAGCTCTGGAAACACCATATATTTT. The gene calls are TRBV28 and TRBJ1-3; unclear D gene. This CDR3 has 15 amino acids. CDR1 is MDHEN and CDR2 is SYDVKM in the germline V gene. Trimming stripped 6 bases from V and 0 bases from J, with 12 bases between.

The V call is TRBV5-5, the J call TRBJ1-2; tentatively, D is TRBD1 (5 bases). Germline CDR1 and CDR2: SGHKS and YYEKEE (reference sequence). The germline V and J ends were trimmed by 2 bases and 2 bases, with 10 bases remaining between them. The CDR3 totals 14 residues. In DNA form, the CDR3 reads TGTGCCAGCAGCTTCGATGGGACCAACTATGGCTACACCTTC. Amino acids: CASSFDGTNYGYTF. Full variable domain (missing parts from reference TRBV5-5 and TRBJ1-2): DAGVTQSPTHLIKTRGQQVTLRCSPISGHKSVSWYQQVLGQGPQFIFQYYEKEERGRGNFPDRFSARQFPNYSSELNVNALLLGDSALYLCASSFDGTNYGYTFGSGTRLTVV.

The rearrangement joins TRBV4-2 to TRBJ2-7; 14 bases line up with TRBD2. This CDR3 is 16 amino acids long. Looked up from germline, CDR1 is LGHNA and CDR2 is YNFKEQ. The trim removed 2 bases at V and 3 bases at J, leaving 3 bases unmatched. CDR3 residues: CASSQTGLAGVYEQYF. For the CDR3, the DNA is TGTGCCAGCAGCCAAACGGGACTAGCGGGGGTCTACGAGCAGTACTTC.

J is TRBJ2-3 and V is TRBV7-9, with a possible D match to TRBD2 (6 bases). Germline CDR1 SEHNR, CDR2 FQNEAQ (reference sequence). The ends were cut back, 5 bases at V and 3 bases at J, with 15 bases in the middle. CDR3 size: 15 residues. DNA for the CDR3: TGTGCCAGCAGCCGGGACTTAGCACAGACAGATACGCAGTATTTT. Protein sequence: CASSRDLAQTDTQYF.

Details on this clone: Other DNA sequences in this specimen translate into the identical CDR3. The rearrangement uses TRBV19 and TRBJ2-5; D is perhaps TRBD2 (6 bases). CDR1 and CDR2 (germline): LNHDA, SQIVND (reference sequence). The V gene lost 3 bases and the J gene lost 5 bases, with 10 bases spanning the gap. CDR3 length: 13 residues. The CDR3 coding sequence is TGTGCCAGTAGTATCGCCCGGGGGGAGACCCAGTACTTC. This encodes CASSIARGETQYF.

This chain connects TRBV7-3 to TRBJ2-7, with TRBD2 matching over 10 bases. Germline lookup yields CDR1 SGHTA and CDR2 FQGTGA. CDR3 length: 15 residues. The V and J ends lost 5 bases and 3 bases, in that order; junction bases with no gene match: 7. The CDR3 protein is CASSPRPSGSYEQYF. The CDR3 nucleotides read TGTGCCAGCAGCCCGCGGCCTAGCGGGAGCTACGAGCAGTACTTC.

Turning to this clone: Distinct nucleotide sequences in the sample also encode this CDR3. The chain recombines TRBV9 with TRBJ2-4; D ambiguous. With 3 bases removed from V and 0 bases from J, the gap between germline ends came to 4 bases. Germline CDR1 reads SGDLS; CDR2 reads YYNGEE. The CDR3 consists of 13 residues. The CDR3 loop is CASSGGAKNIQYF. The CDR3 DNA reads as TGTGCCAGCAGCGGGGGAGCCAAAAACATTCAGTACTTC. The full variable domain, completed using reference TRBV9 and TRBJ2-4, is DSGVTQTPKHLITATGQRVTLRCSPRSGDLSVYWYQQSLDQGLQFLIQYYNGEERAKGNILERFSAQQFPDLHSELNLSSLELGDSALYFCASSGGAKNIQYFGAGTRLSVL.

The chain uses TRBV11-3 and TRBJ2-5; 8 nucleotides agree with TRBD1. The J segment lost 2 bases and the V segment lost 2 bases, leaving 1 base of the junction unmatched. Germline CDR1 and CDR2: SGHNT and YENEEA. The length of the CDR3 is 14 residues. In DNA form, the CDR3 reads TGTGCCAGCAGCTTAAACAGGGGGCAAGAGACCCAGTACTTC. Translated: CASSLNRGQETQYF.

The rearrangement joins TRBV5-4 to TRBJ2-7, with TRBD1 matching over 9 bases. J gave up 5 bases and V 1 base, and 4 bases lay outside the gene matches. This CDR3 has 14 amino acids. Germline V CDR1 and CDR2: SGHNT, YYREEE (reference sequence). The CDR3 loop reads CASSLKQGADEQYF. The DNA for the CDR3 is TGTGCCAGCAGCTTGAAACAGGGGGCGGACGAGCAGTACTTC.

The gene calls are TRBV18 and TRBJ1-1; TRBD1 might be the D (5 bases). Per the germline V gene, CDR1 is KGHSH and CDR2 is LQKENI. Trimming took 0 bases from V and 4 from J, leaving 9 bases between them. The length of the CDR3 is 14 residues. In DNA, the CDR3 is TGTGCCAGCTCACCACCGGGGCAGACCACTGAAGCTTTCTTT. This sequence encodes CASSPPGQTTEAFF.

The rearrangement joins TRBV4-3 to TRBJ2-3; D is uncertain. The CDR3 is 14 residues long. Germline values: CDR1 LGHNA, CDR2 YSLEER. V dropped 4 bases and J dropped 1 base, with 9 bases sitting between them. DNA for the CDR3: TGCGCCAGCAGCCCTCCGGGCCGCACAGATACGCAGTATTTT. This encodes CASSPPGRTDTQYF.

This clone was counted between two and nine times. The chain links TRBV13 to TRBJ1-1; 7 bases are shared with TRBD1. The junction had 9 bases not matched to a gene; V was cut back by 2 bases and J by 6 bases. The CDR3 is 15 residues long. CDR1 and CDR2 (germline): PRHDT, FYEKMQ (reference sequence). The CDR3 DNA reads TGTGCCAGCAGCTTAACCGGGACAGCCCGACCTGAAGCTTTCTTT. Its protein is CASSLTGTARPEAFF.

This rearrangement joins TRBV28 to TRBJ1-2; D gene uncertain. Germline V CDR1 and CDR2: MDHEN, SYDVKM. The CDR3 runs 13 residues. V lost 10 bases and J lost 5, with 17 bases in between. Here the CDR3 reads CAIEDDNYYGYTF. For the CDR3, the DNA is TGTGCCATCGAGGACGATAACTATTATGGCTACACCTTC.

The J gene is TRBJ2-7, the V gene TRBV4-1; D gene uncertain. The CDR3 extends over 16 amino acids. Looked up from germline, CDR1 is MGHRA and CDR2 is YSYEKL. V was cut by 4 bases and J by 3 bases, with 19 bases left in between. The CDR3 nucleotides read TGCGCCAGCAGCCTCCTTCCCCCTGGCGGAAACTACGAGCAGTACTTC. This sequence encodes CASSLLPPGGNYEQYF.

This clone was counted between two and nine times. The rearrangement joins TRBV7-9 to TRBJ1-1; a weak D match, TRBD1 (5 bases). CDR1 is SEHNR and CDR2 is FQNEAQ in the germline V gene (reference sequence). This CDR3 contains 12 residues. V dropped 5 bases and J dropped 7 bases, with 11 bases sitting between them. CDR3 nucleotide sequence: TGTGCCAGCAGCGGTGACGGGGGTGAAGCTTTCTTT. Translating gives CASSGDGGEAFF. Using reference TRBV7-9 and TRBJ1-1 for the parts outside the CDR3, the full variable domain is DTGVSQNPRHKITKRGQNVTFRCDPISEHNRLYWYRQTLGQGPEFLTYFQNEAQLEKSRLLSDRFSAERPKGSFSTLEIQRTEQGDSAMYLCASSGDGGEAFFGQGTRLTVV.

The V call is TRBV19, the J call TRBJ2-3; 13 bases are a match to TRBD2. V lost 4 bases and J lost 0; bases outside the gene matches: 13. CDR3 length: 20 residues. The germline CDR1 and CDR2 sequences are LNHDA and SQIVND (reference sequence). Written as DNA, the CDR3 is TGTGCCAGTAGTAGAGGGGGACTAGCGGGATCCCTAGGGAGCACAGATACGCAGTATTTT. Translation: CASSRGGLAGSLGSTDTQYF.

The CDR3 nucleotides read TGTGCCAGCAGCTTAGACTGGACAGGGGGGTTGATAGGCTACACCTTC. It is translated as CASSLDWTGGLIGYTF. The rearrangement uses TRBV11-2 and TRBJ1-2; the match to TRBD1 covers 10 bases. CDR1 is SGHAT, CDR2 FQNNGV, per germline. This CDR3 has 16 amino acids. The V segment lost 0 bases and the J segment 8 bases; nucleotides outside the gene matches: 9.